A single sample gave rise to the 6 T cell receptor beta chains below, sequenced in a study of beta chain features in type 1 diabetes. The isolated RNA, all of it, was reverse transcribed, so expressed TCRB transcripts were what got sequenced. TCRdb keeps only in-frame clones here, not all; method: immunoSEQ multiplex PCR. The sample lists 850,000 to 900,000 clones; around a sixth were seen once. Sequencing was carried out using naive CD4+ T cells from blood. These receptors all come from a woman under 30 in good health.

The chain couples TRBV7-2 to TRBJ1-2; a weak D match, TRBD1 (6 bases). The CDR3 sequence is 13 residues long. Germline loops: CDR1 SGHTA, CDR2 FQGNSA. The V end lost 1 base, the J end lost 8 bases, and 11 bases lay between the germline ends. The CDR3 sequence is CASSLEGHGGYTF. CDR3 bases: TGTGCCAGCAGCTTAGAGGGACATGGGGGCTACACCTTC.

The V and J genes are TRBV30 and TRBJ2-7; D may be TRBD2 (6 bases). Trimming left V 0 bases short and J 6 bases short, with 15 bases between. Per the germline V gene, CDR1 is GTSNPN and CDR2 is SVGIG (reference sequence). The CDR3 totals 14 residues. The CDR3 nucleotides are TGTGCCTGGAGTGTCTCCGGGAGCCACATCGAGCAGTACTTC. Translated: CAWSVSGSHIEQYF.

The chain links TRBV6-5 to TRBJ2-2, with D possibly TRBD1 on 6 matching bases. V dropped 0 bases and J dropped 4 bases, with 9 bases sitting between them. The CDR3 covers 15 residues. Germline lookup yields CDR1 MNHEY and CDR2 SVGAGI. The CDR3 loop reads CASSYSGAPTGELFF. The CDR3 nucleotides are TGTGCCAGCAGTTACTCGGGGGCGCCCACCGGGGAGCTGTTTTTT.

This clone occurred a few times. The chain carries TRBV29-1 and TRBJ2-5; D unresolved. V lost 6 bases, J lost 4 bases, and 15 bases lay in between. Germline CDR1 is SQVTM and CDR2 is ANQGSEA. This CDR3 has 13 residues. CDR3 in amino acids: CSVERTVGETQYF. DNA of the CDR3: TGCAGCGTGGAGAGGACGGTCGGAGAGACCCAGTACTTC. The complete variable domain, with remaining parts taken from reference TRBV29-1 and TRBJ2-5, reads SAVISQKPSRDICQRGTSLTIQCQVDSQVTMMFWYRQQPGQSLTLIATANQGSEATYESGFVIDKFPISRPNLTFSTLTVSNMSPEDSSIYLCSVERTVGETQYFGPGTRLLVL.

The V and J genes are TRBV7-6 and TRBJ2-5; 7 bases line up with TRBD2. The CDR3 has 13 amino acids. V lost 5 bases and J lost 4; bases outside the gene matches: 4. Germline assignment: CDR1 SGHVS and CDR2 FNYEAQ. For the CDR3, the DNA is TGTGCCAGCAGCCGCGGGGGTGGAGAGACCCAGTACTTC. Protein sequence: CASSRGGGETQYF.

This sequence joins TRBV7-9 and TRBJ2-7; 7 nucleotides line up with TRBD1. The CDR3 covers 13 residues. Trimming cost V 8 bases and J 3 bases; bases outside gene matches: 7. Per germline, CDR1 SEHNR and CDR2 FQNEAQ (reference sequence). DNA for the CDR3: TGTGCCAGCCGGCAGGGGGTCGGCTACGAGCAGTACTTC. This gives the protein CASRQGVGYEQYF. Complete variable domain (other parts from reference TRBV7-9 and TRBJ2-7): DTGVSQNPRHKITKRGQNVTFRCDPISEHNRLYWYRQTLGQGPEFLTYFQNEAQLEKSRLLSDRFSAERPKGSFSTLEIQRTEQGDSAMYLCASRQGVGYEQYFGPGTRLTVT.